This is a list of T cell receptor beta chains from one sample in a study of T cell responses to AZD1222 COVID-19 vaccine. This table comes from immunoSEQ multiplex PCR, and its TCRdb copy is limited to in-frame clones, with some not included. The sample has fewer than 85,000 clones; roughly 90% are singletons. The specimen was peripheral blood, collected on day 0 of AZD1222 vaccination. These receptors originate from an adult in good health. The CDR3 runs from the conserved cysteine through the conserved F or W. Each record gives: V gene, J gene, D gene, clone size, CDR3 DNA, CDR3 protein. A D gene is named only where the DNA matches it firmly. Clone size, where shown, is once, few, many, or a class for clones that have expanded.

v_gene: TRBV29-1
j_gene: TRBJ1-2
d_gene: TRBD1
abundance: .
CDR3nt: TGCAGCGTTGTCGACAGGGACTATGGCTACACCTTC
CDR3aa: CSVVDRDYGYTF

v_gene: TRBV6-5
j_gene: TRBJ2-3
d_gene: TRBD2
abundance: .
CDR3nt: TGTGCCAGCAGTTATGAGCGGGGCATAGATACGCAGTATTTT
CDR3aa: CASSYERGIDTQYF

v_gene: TRBV13
j_gene: TRBJ2-7
d_gene: .
abundance: .
CDR3nt: TGTGCCAGCAGCCCTGGGACGGGGCTTTCCTACGAGCAGTACTTC
CDR3aa: CASSPGTGLSYEQYF

v_gene: TRBV24-1
j_gene: TRBJ2-1
d_gene: TRBD2
abundance: .
CDR3nt: TGTGCCACCAGTGATACGGGACTAGCGGGACAATACAATGAGCAGTTCTTC
CDR3aa: CATSDTGLAGQYNEQFF

v_gene: TRBV6-2/TRBV6-3
j_gene: TRBJ1-1
d_gene: .
abundance: .
CDR3nt: TGTGCCAGCAGTCCAGGGTGGACTGAAGCTTTCTTT
CDR3aa: CASSPGWTEAFF

v_gene: TRBV9
j_gene: TRBJ2-1
d_gene: TRBD1
abundance: .
CDR3nt: TGTGCCAGCAGCCCCCGAGTTGGGAGACAGGGGGACAATGAGCAGTTCTTC
CDR3aa: CASSPRVGRQGDNEQFF

v_gene: TRBV9
j_gene: TRBJ1-2
d_gene: .
abundance: .
CDR3nt: TGTGCCAGCAGCGAGGACGGAAGGGCTAACTATGGCTACACCTTC
CDR3aa: CASSEDGRANYGYTF

v_gene: TRBV12-3/TRBV12-4
j_gene: TRBJ2-7
d_gene: TRBD1
abundance: .
CDR3nt: TGTGCCAGCCGGACCGGTGGACAGGGCGAGCAGTACTTC
CDR3aa: CASRTGGQGEQYF

v_gene: TRBV27
j_gene: TRBJ2-3
d_gene: .
abundance: .
CDR3nt: TGTGCCAGCAGTCCCCCAGGACTTCTACCACCAGATACGCAGTATTTT
CDR3aa: CASSPPGLLPPDTQYF

v_gene: TRBV7-9
j_gene: TRBJ2-3
d_gene: TRBD2
abundance: .
CDR3nt: TGTGCCAGCAGTCCGACTAGCGGGAGTCTCGGAGATACGCAGTATTTT
CDR3aa: CASSPTSGSLGDTQYF

v_gene: TRBV5-1
j_gene: TRBJ1-6
d_gene: .
abundance: .
CDR3nt: TGCGCCAGCAGCGTATCCCCGTGGGAATACACCCTCCACTTT
CDR3aa: CASSVSPWEYTLHF

v_gene: TRBV6-5
j_gene: TRBJ2-2
d_gene: TRBD1
abundance: .
CDR3nt: TGTGCCAGCAGCTCCGGGACAGGGGACACCGGGGAGCTGTTTTTT
CDR3aa: CASSSGTGDTGELFF

v_gene: TRBV5-1
j_gene: TRBJ2-3
d_gene: TRBD2
abundance: .
CDR3nt: TGCGCCAGCAGCCCTTCGCGGGGGGGCACAGATACGCAGTATTTT
CDR3aa: CASSPSRGGTDTQYF

v_gene: TRBV5-1
j_gene: TRBJ1-1
d_gene: .
abundance: once
CDR3nt: TGCGCCAGCAGCAGAGGGACGGCCACTGAAGCTTTCTTT
CDR3aa: CASSRGTATEAFF

v_gene: TRBV6-2/TRBV6-3
j_gene: TRBJ2-7
d_gene: .
abundance: .
CDR3nt: TGTGCCAGCAGTTACGAGGTTGAGCGGCAGTACTTC
CDR3aa: CASSYEVERQYF

v_gene: TRBV5-1
j_gene: TRBJ2-7
d_gene: TRBD2
abundance: .
CDR3nt: TGCGCCAGCAGCCGGACCGGGACTAGCGGCTCCTACGAGCAGTACTTC
CDR3aa: CASSRTGTSGSYEQYF

v_gene: TRBV6-6
j_gene: TRBJ1-1
d_gene: TRBD1
abundance: .
CDR3nt: TGTGCCAGCAGTGACAGGGGGTGGTCGGAAGCTTTCTTT
CDR3aa: CASSDRGWSEAFF

v_gene: TRBV7-9
j_gene: TRBJ1-1
d_gene: TRBD1
abundance: .
CDR3nt: TGTGCCAGCAGCTGGACAGGGTTGAACACTGAAGCTTTCTTT
CDR3aa: CASSWTGLNTEAFF

v_gene: TRBV6-5
j_gene: TRBJ2-1
d_gene: .
abundance: .
CDR3nt: TGTGCCAGCAGCGCTGCAAGCTCCTACAATGAGCAGTTCTTC
CDR3aa: CASSAASSYNEQFF

v_gene: TRBV6-5
j_gene: TRBJ1-2
d_gene: .
abundance: .
CDR3nt: TGTGCCAGCAGTTACAGTGGGGGAGGGGCTGGCTACACCTTC
CDR3aa: CASSYSGGGAGYTF

v_gene: TRBV2
j_gene: TRBJ2-7
d_gene: TRBD2
abundance: .
CDR3nt: TGTGCCAGCAGACCCGAGCGGGACGGCGAGCAGTACTTC
CDR3aa: CASRPERDGEQYF

v_gene: TRBV5-6
j_gene: TRBJ2-2
d_gene: TRBD2
abundance: .
CDR3nt: TGTGCCAGCACCCGACTAGCGCAAGGCACCGGGGAGCTGTTTTTT
CDR3aa: CASTRLAQGTGELFF

v_gene: TRBV6-2/TRBV6-3
j_gene: TRBJ2-1
d_gene: TRBD2
abundance: .
CDR3nt: TGTGCCAGCAGTTACCGACTAGCGGGAGACGGAAATGAGCAGTTCTTC
CDR3aa: CASSYRLAGDGNEQFF

v_gene: TRBV5-4
j_gene: TRBJ2-1
d_gene: .
abundance: once
CDR3nt: TGTGCCAGCAGCTTGGCCGAGGCCAGCCCGGAGCAGTTCTTC
CDR3aa: CASSLAEASPEQFF

v_gene: TRBV29-1
j_gene: TRBJ1-1
d_gene: .
abundance: few
CDR3nt: TGCAGCGTTGGAGGGTTGGTAACTGAAGCTTTCTTT
CDR3aa: CSVGGLVTEAFF

v_gene: TRBV13
j_gene: TRBJ1-3
d_gene: .
abundance: few
CDR3nt: TGTGCCAGCAGCAACCGCATAAGGGGGACCTCTGGAAACACCATATATTTT
CDR3aa: CASSNRIRGTSGNTIYF

v_gene: TRBV2
j_gene: TRBJ1-4
d_gene: .
abundance: .
CDR3nt: TGTGCCAGCAGTGGCGGGACGGGAGATGAAAAACTGTTTTTT
CDR3aa: CASSGGTGDEKLFF

v_gene: TRBV6-1
j_gene: TRBJ2-4
d_gene: .
abundance: .
CDR3nt: TGTGCCAGCAGTGAAGTGGGACTCCAACTCTACTTC
CDR3aa: CASSEVGLQLYF

v_gene: TRBV5-1
j_gene: TRBJ1-2
d_gene: .
abundance: once
CDR3nt: TGCGCCAGCAGCTTGGTACCCGGGGGCTATGGCTACACCTTC
CDR3aa: CASSLVPGGYGYTF

v_gene: TRBV19
j_gene: TRBJ1-5
d_gene: .
abundance: .
CDR3nt: TGTGCCAGCGCGGGGGCCAGCAATCAGCCCCAGCATTTT
CDR3aa: CASAGASNQPQHF

v_gene: TRBV2
j_gene: TRBJ2-7
d_gene: TRBD1
abundance: .
CDR3nt: TGTGCCAGCACCACGGGACAGGGCTACGAGCAGTACTTC
CDR3aa: CASTTGQGYEQYF

v_gene: TRBV5-6
j_gene: TRBJ2-2
d_gene: .
abundance: .
CDR3nt: TGTGCCAGCAGCTTCCTCATCAAGAACACCGGGGAGCTGTTTTTT
CDR3aa: CASSFLIKNTGELFF

v_gene: TRBV12-3/TRBV12-4
j_gene: TRBJ1-1
d_gene: .
abundance: once
CDR3nt: TGTGCCAGCAGTGAAGGGACTGAAGCTTTCTTT
CDR3aa: CASSEGTEAFF

v_gene: TRBV18
j_gene: TRBJ2-2
d_gene: .
abundance: .
CDR3nt: TGTGCCAGCTCCCCGATGGACGCCGGGGAGCTGTTTTTT
CDR3aa: CASSPMDAGELFF

v_gene: TRBV11-2
j_gene: TRBJ2-7
d_gene: .
abundance: .
CDR3nt: TGTGCCAGCAGCTTAGCGTCCGGGATGGGGTACGAGCAGTACTTC
CDR3aa: CASSLASGMGYEQYF

v_gene: TRBV23-1
j_gene: TRBJ2-1
d_gene: .
abundance: .
CDR3nt: TGCGCCAGCAGTCTCCGCCATCGGATCCTCAGCTCCCGGGGCAATGAGCAGTTCTTC
CDR3aa: CASSLRHRILSSRGNEQFF

v_gene: TRBV7-7
j_gene: TRBJ1-1
d_gene: .
abundance: .
CDR3nt: TGTGCCAGCAGTCAAAGCCGGAACACTGAAGCTTTCTTT
CDR3aa: CASSQSRNTEAFF

v_gene: TRBV11-3
j_gene: TRBJ2-3
d_gene: TRBD2
abundance: once
CDR3nt: TGTGCCAGCAGCCAACGGGAGGGTGCAGATACGCAGTATTTT
CDR3aa: CASSQREGADTQYF

v_gene: TRBV11-1
j_gene: TRBJ2-1
d_gene: TRBD1
abundance: .
CDR3nt: TGTGCCAGCAGCTTCGGACAGGGTTCCTACAATGAGCAGTTCTTC
CDR3aa: CASSFGQGSYNEQFF

v_gene: TRBV7-9
j_gene: TRBJ2-1
d_gene: TRBD2
abundance: few
CDR3nt: TGTGCCAGCAGTTCTCAAGGGGGTCTAGCGGGAGGTGGACGGCATGAGCAGTTCTTC
CDR3aa: CASSSQGGLAGGGRHEQFF

v_gene: TRBV18
j_gene: TRBJ1-3
d_gene: TRBD1
abundance: .
CDR3nt: TGTGCCAGCTCACCTCTCGTCCGGACAGGGGACATCGGAAACACCATATATTTT
CDR3aa: CASSPLVRTGDIGNTIYF

v_gene: TRBV6-2/TRBV6-3
j_gene: TRBJ2-5
d_gene: .
abundance: .
CDR3nt: TGTGCCAGCAGTTACGGCGGGGCGCAAGAGACCCAGTACTTC
CDR3aa: CASSYGGAQETQYF

v_gene: TRBV7-8
j_gene: TRBJ1-2
d_gene: TRBD1
abundance: .
CDR3nt: TGTGCCAGCAGCCCCCACCGGGACAGGGATCGCGGCTACACCTTC
CDR3aa: CASSPHRDRDRGYTF

v_gene: TRBV4-2
j_gene: TRBJ2-7
d_gene: .
abundance: once
CDR3nt: TGTGCCAGCAGCCAAGCCGACAACTCCTACGAGCAGTACTTC
CDR3aa: CASSQADNSYEQYF

v_gene: TRBV6-6
j_gene: TRBJ1-1
d_gene: TRBD1
abundance: .
CDR3nt: TGTGCCAGCAGTATACCAGGGGGCGGAGGTGAAGCTTTCTTT
CDR3aa: CASSIPGGGGEAFF

v_gene: TRBV9
j_gene: TRBJ2-7
d_gene: .
abundance: .
CDR3nt: TGTGCCAGCAGCCCACAAACAGGGAGTATGGAGTACGAGCAGTACTTC
CDR3aa: CASSPQTGSMEYEQYF

v_gene: TRBV10-3
j_gene: TRBJ1-3
d_gene: TRBD1
abundance: .
CDR3nt: TGTGCCATCACAGGGGGCGCCGGGCGTGGAAACACCATATATTTT
CDR3aa: CAITGGAGRGNTIYF

v_gene: TRBV7-3
j_gene: TRBJ1-5
d_gene: .
abundance: .
CDR3nt: TGTGCCAGCAGCTTAACATCTCAGCAACAGCCCCAGCATTTT
CDR3aa: CASSLTSQQQPQHF

v_gene: TRBV9
j_gene: TRBJ1-3
d_gene: .
abundance: .
CDR3nt: TGTGCCAGCAGCCCCATCCCAACAGAGATTGGAAACACCATATATTTT
CDR3aa: CASSPIPTEIGNTIYF

v_gene: TRBV7-6
j_gene: TRBJ2-1
d_gene: .
abundance: .
CDR3nt: TGTGCCAGCAGCTTACTTCTTGCGGAGGCCCACTACAATGAGCAGTTCTTC
CDR3aa: CASSLLLAEAHYNEQFF

v_gene: TRBV20-1
j_gene: TRBJ1-2
d_gene: TRBD1
abundance: .
CDR3nt: TGCAGTGCTAGTATAGGGGGCAGTTTTGGCTATGGCTACACCTTC
CDR3aa: CSASIGGSFGYGYTF

v_gene: TRBV2
j_gene: TRBJ2-7
d_gene: .
abundance: .
CDR3nt: TGTGCCAGCAGTGAAACCCTCGGCGTTTACGAGCAGTACTTC
CDR3aa: CASSETLGVYEQYF

v_gene: TRBV3-1/TRBV3-2
j_gene: TRBJ1-1
d_gene: TRBD1
abundance: .
CDR3nt: TGTGCCAGCAGCCAATGGGTAGGGGGCGCGGGCACTGAAGCTTTCTTT
CDR3aa: CASSQWVGGAGTEAFF

v_gene: TRBV5-1
j_gene: TRBJ2-5
d_gene: .
abundance: once
CDR3nt: TGCGCCAGCAGCTCAATGACCCTAAAGGGGCAAGAGACCCAGTACTTC
CDR3aa: CASSSMTLKGQETQYF

v_gene: TRBV11-3
j_gene: TRBJ1-2
d_gene: .
abundance: .
CDR3nt: TGTGCCAGCAGCTTAGATTCTAACTATGGCTACACCTTC
CDR3aa: CASSLDSNYGYTF

v_gene: TRBV19
j_gene: TRBJ2-3
d_gene: .
abundance: .
CDR3nt: TGTGCCAGTAGTATATCTTCCAGACTAACTAGCACAGATACGCAGTATTTT
CDR3aa: CASSISSRLTSTDTQYF

v_gene: TRBV2
j_gene: TRBJ1-5
d_gene: .
abundance: once
CDR3nt: TGTGCCAGCAGGCCGGGACTCAGGGCTAGCAATCAGCCCCAGCATTTT
CDR3aa: CASRPGLRASNQPQHF

v_gene: TRBV6-2/TRBV6-3
j_gene: TRBJ2-7
d_gene: .
abundance: .
CDR3nt: TGTGCCAGCAGTTTACAGGGCAGGGACGAGCAGTACTTC
CDR3aa: CASSLQGRDEQYF

v_gene: TRBV29-1
j_gene: TRBJ2-5
d_gene: .
abundance: .
CDR3nt: TGCAGCGCGTTCGAACAGGGGACTAGGGAGACCCAGTACTTC
CDR3aa: CSAFEQGTRETQYF

v_gene: TRBV7-8
j_gene: TRBJ1-2
d_gene: .
abundance: .
CDR3nt: TGTGCCAGCAGCTTAGCCGGCCGGGACCGCGGCTACACCTTC
CDR3aa: CASSLAGRDRGYTF